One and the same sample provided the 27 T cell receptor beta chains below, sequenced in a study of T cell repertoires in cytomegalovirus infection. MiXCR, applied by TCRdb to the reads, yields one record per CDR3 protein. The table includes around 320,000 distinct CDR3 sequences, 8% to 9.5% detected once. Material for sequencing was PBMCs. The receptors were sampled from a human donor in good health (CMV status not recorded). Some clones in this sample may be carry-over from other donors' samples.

CDR3 coding DNA: TGTGCCAGCTACGGTAGCGGGAGGGCCTCCTACGAGCAGTACTTC. Encoded protein: CASYGSGRASYEQYF. The gene calls are TRBV7-9 and TRBJ2-7, with 11 bases identical to TRBD2. The CDR3 consists of 15 residues. Germline trimming cut 8 bases from V and 0 bases from J; bases unmatched to any gene: 6. Germline V gene data show CDR1 as SEHNR and CDR2 as FQNEAQ (reference sequence).

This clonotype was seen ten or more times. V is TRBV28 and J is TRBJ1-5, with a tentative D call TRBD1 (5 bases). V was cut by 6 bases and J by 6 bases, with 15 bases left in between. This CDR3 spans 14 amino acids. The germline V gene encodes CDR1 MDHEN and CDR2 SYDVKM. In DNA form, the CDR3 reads TGTGCCAGCAGACCGGGGCAGGGAGGTCAGCCCCAGCATTTT. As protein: CASRPGQGGQPQHF.

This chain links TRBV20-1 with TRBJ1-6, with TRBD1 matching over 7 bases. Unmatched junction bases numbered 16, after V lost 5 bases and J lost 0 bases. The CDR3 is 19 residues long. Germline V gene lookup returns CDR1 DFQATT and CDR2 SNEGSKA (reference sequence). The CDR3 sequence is CSAPQTPGQTSSYNSPLHF. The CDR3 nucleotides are TGCAGTGCTCCCCAAACTCCGGGACAGACAAGCTCCTATAATTCACCCCTCCACTTT.

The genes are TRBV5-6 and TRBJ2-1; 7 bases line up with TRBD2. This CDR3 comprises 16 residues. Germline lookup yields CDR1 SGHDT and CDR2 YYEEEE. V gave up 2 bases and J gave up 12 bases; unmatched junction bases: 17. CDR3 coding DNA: TGTGCCAGCAGCTTCAAGGGGCGAAGGGCCCCGGGGGGGCAGTTCTTC. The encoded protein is CASSFKGRRAPGGQFF.

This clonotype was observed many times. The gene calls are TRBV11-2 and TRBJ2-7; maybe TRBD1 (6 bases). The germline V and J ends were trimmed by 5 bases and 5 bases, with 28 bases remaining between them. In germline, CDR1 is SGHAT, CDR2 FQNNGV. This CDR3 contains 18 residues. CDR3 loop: CASSRYLSTGNLAHEQYF. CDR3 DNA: TGTGCCAGCAGCCGTTACCTAAGTACAGGGAATCTGGCGCACGAGCAGTACTTC.

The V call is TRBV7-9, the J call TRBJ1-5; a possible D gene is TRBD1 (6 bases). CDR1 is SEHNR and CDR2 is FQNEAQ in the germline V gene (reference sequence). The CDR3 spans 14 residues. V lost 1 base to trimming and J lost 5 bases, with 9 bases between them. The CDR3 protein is CASSLEGGYQPQHF. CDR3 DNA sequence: TGTGCCAGCAGCTTAGAAGGGGGATATCAGCCCCAGCATTTT.

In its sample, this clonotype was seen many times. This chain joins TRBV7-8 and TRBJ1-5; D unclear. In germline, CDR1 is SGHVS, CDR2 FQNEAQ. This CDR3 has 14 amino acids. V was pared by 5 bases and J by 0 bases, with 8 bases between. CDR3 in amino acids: CASSRRRSNQPQHF. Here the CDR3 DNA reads TGTGCCAGCAGCCGCAGGCGTAGCAATCAGCCCCAGCATTTT.

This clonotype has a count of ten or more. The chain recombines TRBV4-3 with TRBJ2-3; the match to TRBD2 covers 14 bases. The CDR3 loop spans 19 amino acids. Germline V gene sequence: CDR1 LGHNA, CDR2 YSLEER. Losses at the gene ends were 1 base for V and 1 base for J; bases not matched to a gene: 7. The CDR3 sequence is CASSQGGTSGSFGTDTQYF. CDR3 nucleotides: TGCGCCAGCAGCCAAGGGGGGACTAGCGGGAGCTTTGGCACAGATACGCAGTATTTT.

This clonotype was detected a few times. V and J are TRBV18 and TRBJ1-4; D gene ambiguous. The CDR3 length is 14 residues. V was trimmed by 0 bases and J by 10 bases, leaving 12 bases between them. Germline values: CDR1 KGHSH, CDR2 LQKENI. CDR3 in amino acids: CASSPPRVLGKLFF. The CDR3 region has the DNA TGTGCCAGCTCACCACCCCGGGTTTTGGGAAAACTGTTTTTT.

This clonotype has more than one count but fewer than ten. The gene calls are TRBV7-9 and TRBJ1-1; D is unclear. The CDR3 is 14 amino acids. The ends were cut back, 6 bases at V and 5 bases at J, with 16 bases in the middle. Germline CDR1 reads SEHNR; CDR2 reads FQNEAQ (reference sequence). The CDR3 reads CASRSIREGTEAFF. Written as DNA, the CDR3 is TGTGCCAGCAGGTCCATCCGGGAGGGTACTGAAGCTTTCTTT.

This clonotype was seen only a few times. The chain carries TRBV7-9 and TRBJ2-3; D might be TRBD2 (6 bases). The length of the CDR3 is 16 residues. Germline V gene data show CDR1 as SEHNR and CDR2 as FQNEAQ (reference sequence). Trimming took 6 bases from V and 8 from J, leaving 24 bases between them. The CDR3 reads CASSPNGGEGFGTQYF. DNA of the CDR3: TGTGCCAGCAGTCCTAACGGCGGGGAAGGATTTGGTACGCAGTATTTT.

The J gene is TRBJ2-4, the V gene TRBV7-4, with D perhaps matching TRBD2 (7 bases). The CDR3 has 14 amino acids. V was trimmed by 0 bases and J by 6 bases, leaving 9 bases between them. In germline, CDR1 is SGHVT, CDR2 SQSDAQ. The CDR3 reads CASSLARGRNIQYF. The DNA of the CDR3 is TGTGCCAGCAGCTTAGCGCGGGGGCGAAACATTCAGTACTTC.

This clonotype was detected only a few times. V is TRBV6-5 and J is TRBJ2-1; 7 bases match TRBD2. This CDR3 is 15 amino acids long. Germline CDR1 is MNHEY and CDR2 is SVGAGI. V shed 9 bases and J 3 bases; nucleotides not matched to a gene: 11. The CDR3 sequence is CASSISGGGYNEQFF. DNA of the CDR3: TGTGCCAGTTCTATTTCAGGCGGGGGCTACAATGAGCAGTTCTTC.

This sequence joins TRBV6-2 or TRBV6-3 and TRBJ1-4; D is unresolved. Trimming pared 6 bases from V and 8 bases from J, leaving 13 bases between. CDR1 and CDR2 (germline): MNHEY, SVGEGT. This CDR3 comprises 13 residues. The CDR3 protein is CASRRIDGEKLFF. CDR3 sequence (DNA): TGTGCCAGCAGAAGGATCGACGGGGAAAAACTGTTTTTT.

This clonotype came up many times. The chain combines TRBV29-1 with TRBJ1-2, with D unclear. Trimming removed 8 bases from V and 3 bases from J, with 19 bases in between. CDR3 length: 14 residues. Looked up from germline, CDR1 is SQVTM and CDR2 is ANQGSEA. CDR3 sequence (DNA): TGCAGCACCTCTAATTTGGACGGATACTATGGCTACACCTTC. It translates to CSTSNLDGYYGYTF.

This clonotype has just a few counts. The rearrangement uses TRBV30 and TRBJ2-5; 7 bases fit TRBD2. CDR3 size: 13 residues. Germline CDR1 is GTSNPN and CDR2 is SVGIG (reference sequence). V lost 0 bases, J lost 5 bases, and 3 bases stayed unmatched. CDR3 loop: CAWSVVGGETQYF. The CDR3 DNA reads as TGTGCCTGGAGTGTAGTGGGAGGGGAGACCCAGTACTTC.

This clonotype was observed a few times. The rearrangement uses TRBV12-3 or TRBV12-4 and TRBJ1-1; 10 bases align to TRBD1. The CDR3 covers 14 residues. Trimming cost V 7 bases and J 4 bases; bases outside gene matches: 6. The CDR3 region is CASKRQGASTEAFF. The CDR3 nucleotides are TGTGCCAGCAAGAGACAGGGGGCAAGCACTGAAGCTTTCTTT.

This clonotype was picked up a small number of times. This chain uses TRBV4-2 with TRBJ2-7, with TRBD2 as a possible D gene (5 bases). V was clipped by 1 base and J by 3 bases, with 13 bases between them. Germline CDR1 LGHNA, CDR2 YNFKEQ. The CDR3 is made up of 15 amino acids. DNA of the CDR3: TGTGCCAGCAGCCAAGGTCTGACTACCATCTACGAGCAGTACTTC. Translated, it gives CASSQGLTTIYEQYF.

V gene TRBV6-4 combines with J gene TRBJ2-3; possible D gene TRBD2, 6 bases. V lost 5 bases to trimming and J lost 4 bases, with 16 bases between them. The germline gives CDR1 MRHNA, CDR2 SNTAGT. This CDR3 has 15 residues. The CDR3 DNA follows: TGTGCCAGCAGTTTTAGCGGCTCCGATCCAGATACGCAGTATTTT. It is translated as CASSFSGSDPDTQYF.

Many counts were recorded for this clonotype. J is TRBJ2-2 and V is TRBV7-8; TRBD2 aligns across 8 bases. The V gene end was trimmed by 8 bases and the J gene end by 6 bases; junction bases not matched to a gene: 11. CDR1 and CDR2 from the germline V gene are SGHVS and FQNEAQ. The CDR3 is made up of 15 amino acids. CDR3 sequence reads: CASRLTSGAAGELFF. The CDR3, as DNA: TGTGCCAGCCGGCTTACTAGCGGTGCTGCCGGGGAGCTGTTTTTT.

CDR3 region: CASSPDPGSTEAFF. Here the CDR3 DNA reads TGTGCCAGCAGCCCCGACCCGGGGTCCACTGAAGCTTTCTTT. The V call is TRBV11-3, the J call TRBJ1-1; no definite D call. Germline assignment: CDR1 SGHNT and CDR2 YENEEA. The CDR3 totals 14 residues. Trimming shortened V by 5 bases and J by 4 bases, and 14 bases separated the two germline ends.

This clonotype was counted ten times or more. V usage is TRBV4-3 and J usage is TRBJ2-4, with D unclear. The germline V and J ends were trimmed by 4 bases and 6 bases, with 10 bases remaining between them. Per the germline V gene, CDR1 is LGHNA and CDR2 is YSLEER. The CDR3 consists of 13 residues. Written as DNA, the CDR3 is TGCGCCAGCAGCCTTTCCGACGGAAACATTCAGTACTTC. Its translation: CASSLSDGNIQYF.

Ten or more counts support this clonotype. The CDR3 DNA reads TGTGCCAGCGGAACGCGCGAGGGAAGCAATCAGCCCCAGCATTTT. Its protein product is CASGTREGSNQPQHF. The V gene is TRBV6-2 or TRBV6-3, the J gene TRBJ1-5; no clear D gene. The CDR3 loop spans 15 amino acids. Deletions cut 8 bases from V and 1 base from J, with 15 bases between. Germline assignment: CDR1 MNHEY and CDR2 SVGEGT.

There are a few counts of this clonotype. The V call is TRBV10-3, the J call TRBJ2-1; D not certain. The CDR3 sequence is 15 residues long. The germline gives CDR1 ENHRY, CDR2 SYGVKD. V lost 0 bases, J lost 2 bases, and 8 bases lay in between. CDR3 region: CAISESGQPYNEQFF. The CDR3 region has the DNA TGTGCCATCAGTGAGTCAGGGCAGCCCTACAATGAGCAGTTCTTC.

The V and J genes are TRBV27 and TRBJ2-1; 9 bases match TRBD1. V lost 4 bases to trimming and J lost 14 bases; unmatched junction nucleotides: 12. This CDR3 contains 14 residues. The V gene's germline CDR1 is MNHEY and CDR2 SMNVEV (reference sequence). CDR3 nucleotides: TGTGCCAGCAGTTCCTCCCCCGGGACAGGGAACAAGTTCTTC. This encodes CASSSSPGTGNKFF.

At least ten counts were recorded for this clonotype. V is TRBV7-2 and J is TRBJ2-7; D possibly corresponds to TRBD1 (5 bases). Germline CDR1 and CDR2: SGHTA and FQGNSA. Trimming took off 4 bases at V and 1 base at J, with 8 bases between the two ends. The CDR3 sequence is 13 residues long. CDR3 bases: TGTGCCAGCAGCTCTAGGGGTTCCTACGAGCAGTACTTC. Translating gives CASSSRGSYEQYF.

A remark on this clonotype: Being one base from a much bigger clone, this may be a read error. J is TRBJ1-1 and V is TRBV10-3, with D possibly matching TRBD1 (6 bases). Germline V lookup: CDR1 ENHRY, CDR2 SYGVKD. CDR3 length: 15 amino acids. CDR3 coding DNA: TGTGCCATCAGTGAGTCAGGGGGGGGAAACACTGGAGCTTTCTTT. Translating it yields CAISESGGGNTGAFF.